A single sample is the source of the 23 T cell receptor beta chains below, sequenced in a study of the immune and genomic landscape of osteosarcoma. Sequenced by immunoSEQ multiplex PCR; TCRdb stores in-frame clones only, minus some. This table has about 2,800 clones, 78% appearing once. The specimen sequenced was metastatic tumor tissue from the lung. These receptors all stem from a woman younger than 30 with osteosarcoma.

The CDR3 reads CASSPRGVVKNEQFF. CDR3 nucleotide sequence: TGTGCCAGCAGCCCACGGGGGGTAGTAAAGAATGAGCAGTTCTTC. This chain joins TRBV6-5 and TRBJ2-1, with 7 nucleotides matching TRBD2. From germline, CDR1 is MNHEY and CDR2 SVGAGI. CDR3 length: 15 amino acids. V lost 6 bases, J lost 7 bases, and 12 bases stayed unmatched.

The CDR3 region is CASTRGSNTEAFF. CDR3 DNA sequence: TGCGCCAGCACGAGGGGCTCGAACACTGAAGCTTTCTTT. This chain uses TRBV5-1 with TRBJ1-1; D is possibly TRBD1 (5 bases). Germline V gives CDR1 SGHRS, CDR2 YFSETQ. The CDR3 contains 13 residues. With 6 bases removed from V and 1 base from J, the gap between germline ends came to 10 bases. Full variable domain (outside the CDR3, taken from reference TRBV5-1 and TRBJ1-1): KAGVTQTPRYLIKTRGQQVTLSCSPISGHRSVSWYQQTPGQGLQFLFEYFSETQRNKGNFPGRFSGRQFSNSRSEMNVSTLELGDSALYLCASTRGSNTEAFFGQGTRLTVV.

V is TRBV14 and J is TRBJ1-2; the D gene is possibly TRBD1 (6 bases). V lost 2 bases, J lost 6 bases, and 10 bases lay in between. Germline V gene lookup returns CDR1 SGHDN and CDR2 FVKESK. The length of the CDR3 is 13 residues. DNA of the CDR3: TGTGCCAGCAGCCAACAGGGGAGGGATGGCTACACCTTC. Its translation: CASSQQGRDGYTF.

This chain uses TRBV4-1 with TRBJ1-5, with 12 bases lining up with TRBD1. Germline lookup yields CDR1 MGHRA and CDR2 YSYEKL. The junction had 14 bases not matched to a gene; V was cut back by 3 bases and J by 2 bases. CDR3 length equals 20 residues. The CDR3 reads CASSQTQGTGGSLGNQPQHF. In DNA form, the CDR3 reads TGCGCCAGCAGCCAGACTCAAGGGACAGGGGGCTCCCTGGGCAATCAGCCCCAGCATTTT.

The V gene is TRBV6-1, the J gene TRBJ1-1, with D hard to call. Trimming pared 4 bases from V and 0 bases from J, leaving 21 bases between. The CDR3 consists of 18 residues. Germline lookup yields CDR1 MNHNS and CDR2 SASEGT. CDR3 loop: CASSARLSQARMNTEAFF. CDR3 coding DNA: TGTGCCAGCAGTGCAAGATTGAGTCAGGCCCGAATGAACACTGAAGCTTTCTTT.

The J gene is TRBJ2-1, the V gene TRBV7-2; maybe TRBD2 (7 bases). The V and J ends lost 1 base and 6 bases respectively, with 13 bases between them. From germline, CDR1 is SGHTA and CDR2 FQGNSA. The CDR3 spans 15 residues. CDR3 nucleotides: TGTGCCAGCAGCTTAGGGGCCGGGGGGCCCAATGAGCAGTTCTTC. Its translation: CASSLGAGGPNEQFF. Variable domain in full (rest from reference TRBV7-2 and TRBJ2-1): GAGVSQSPSNKVTEKGKDVELRCDPISGHTALYWYRQSLGQGLEFLIYFQGNSAPDKSGLPSDRFSAERTGGSVSTLTIQRTQQEDSAVYLCASSLGAGGPNEQFFGPGTRLTVL.

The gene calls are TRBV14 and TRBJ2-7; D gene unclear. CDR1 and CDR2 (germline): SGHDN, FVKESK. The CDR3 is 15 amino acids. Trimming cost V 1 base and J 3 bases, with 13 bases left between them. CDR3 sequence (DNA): TGTGCCAGCAGCCAAGGCAGTCGGCAGAACTACGAGCAGTACTTC. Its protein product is CASSQGSRQNYEQYF.

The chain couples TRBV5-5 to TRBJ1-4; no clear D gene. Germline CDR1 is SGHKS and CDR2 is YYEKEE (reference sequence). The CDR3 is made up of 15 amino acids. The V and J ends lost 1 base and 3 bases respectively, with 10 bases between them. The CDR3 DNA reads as TGTGCCAGCAGCTTGTATTACAGTTCTAATGAAAAACTGTTTTTT. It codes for CASSLYYSSNEKLFF.

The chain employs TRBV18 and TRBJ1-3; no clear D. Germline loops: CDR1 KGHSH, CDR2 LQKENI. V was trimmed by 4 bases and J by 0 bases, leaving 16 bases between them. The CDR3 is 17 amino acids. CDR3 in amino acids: CASSRPSGSFSGNTIYF. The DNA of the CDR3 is TGTGCCAGCTCACGGCCGAGTGGGAGTTTCTCTGGAAACACCATATATTTT. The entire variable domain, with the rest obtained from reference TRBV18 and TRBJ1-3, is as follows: NAGVMQNPRHLVRRRGQEARLRCSPMKGHSHVYWYRQLPEEGLKFMVYLQKENIIDESGMPKERFSAEFPKEGPSILRIQQVVRGDSAAYFCASSRPSGSFSGNTIYFGEGSWLTVV.

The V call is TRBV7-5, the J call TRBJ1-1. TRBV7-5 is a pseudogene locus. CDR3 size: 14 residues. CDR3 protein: CASSLEGKGTEAFF. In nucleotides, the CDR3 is TGTGCCAGCAGCTTAGAGGGTAAAGGCACTGAAGCTTTCTTT.

CDR3 protein: CASSLTKGYEQYV. CDR3 nucleotides: TGTGCCAGCAGCTTGACCAAGGGGTACGAGCAGTACGTC. The chain couples TRBV11-2 to TRBJ2-7; a possible D gene is TRBD1 (5 bases). The germline V gene encodes CDR1 SGHAT and CDR2 FQNNGV. There are 13 residues in the CDR3. Trimming cost V 3 bases and J 4 bases, with 10 bases left between them.

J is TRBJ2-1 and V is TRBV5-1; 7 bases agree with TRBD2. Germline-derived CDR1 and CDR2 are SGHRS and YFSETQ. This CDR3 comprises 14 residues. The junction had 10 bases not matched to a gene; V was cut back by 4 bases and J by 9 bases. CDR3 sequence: CASSTGLVGGEQFF. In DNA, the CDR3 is TGCGCCAGCAGCACAGGACTAGTCGGCGGTGAGCAGTTCTTC.

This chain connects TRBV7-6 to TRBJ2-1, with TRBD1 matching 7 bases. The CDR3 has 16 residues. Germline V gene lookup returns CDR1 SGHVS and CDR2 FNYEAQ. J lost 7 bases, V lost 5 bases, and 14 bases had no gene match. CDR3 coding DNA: TGTGCCAGCAGCCCCCAACAGGGGTCCGGCTATAATGAGCAGTTCTTC. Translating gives CASSPQQGSGYNEQFF.

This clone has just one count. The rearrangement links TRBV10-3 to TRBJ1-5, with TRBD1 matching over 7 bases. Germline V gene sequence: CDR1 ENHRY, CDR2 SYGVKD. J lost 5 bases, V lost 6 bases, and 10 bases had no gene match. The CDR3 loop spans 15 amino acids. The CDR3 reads CAIREHQGGDQPQHF. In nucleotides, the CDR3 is TGTGCCATCAGGGAGCACCAGGGGGGCGATCAGCCCCAGCATTTT.

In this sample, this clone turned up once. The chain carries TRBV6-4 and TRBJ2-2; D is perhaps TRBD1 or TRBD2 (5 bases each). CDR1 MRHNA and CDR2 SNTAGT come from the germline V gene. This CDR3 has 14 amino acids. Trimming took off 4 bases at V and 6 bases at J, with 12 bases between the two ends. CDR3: CASSVLQGPGELFF. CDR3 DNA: TGTGCCAGCAGTGTGCTCCAGGGACCCGGGGAGCTGTTTTTT.

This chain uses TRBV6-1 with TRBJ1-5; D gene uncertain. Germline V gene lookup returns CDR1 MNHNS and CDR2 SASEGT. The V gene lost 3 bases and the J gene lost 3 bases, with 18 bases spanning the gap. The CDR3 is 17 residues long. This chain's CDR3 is CASSDFVTRVDNQPQHF. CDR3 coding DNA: TGTGCCAGCAGTGACTTTGTGACACGGGTGGACAATCAGCCCCAGCATTTT.

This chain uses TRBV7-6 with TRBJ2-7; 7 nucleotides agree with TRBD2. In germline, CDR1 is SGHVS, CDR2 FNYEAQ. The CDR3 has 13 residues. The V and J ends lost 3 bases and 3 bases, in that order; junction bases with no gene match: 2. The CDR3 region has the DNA TGTGCCAGCAGCTTTGGGGGGGACTACGAGCAGTACTTC. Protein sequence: CASSFGGDYEQYF.

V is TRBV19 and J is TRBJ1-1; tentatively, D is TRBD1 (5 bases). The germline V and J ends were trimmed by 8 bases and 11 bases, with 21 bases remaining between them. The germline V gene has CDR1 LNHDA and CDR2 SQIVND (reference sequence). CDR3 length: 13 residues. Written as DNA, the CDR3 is TGTGCCAGTTCGGACGACGACCAGGGTAAGGCTTTCTTT. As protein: CASSDDDQGKAFF.

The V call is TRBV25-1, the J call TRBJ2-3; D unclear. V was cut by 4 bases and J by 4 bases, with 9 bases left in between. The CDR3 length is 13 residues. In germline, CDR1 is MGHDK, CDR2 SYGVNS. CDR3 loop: CASSVPDSDTQYF. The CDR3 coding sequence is TGTGCCAGCAGTGTCCCCGACTCAGATACGCAGTATTTT.

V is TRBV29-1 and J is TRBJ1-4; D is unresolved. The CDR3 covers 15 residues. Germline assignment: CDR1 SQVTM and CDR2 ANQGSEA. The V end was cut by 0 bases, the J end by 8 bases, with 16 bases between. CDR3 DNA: TGCAGCGTTGAAGATAGCGTCCTTCGAGGAGAAAAACTGTTTTTT. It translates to CSVEDSVLRGEKLFF.

CDR3 sequence reads: CASSRAGVGQPQHF. In DNA, the CDR3 is TGTGCCAGCTCCCGGGCAGGGGTGGGTCAGCCCCAGCATTTT. The genes are TRBV18 and TRBJ1-5, with D possibly TRBD1 on 6 matching bases. This CDR3 contains 14 residues. The germline V gene encodes CDR1 KGHSH and CDR2 LQKENI. V lost 6 bases and J lost 6, with 15 bases in between.

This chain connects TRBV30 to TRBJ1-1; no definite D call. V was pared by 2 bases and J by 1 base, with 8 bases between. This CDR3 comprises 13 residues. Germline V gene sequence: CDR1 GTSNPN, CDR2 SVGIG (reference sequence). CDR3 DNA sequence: TGTGCCTGGAGTCCGACACGGAACACTGAAGCTTTCTTT. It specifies CAWSPTRNTEAFF.

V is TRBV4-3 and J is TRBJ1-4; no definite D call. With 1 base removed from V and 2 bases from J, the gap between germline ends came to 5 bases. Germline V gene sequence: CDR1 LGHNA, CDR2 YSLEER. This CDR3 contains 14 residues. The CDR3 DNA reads TGCGCCAGCAGCCAAGGCGAGACTAATGAAAAACTGTTTTTT. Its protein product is CASSQGETNEKLFF.